The clone carrying this TCR beta chain has just a few counts. The target antigen is unknown. The sample originates from a study of shared clonotypes between healthy human individuals. Investigators divided CD4+ cells into CD45RA+ naive and CD45RA-negative memory subsets. Study-wide results and caveats: Against clonotypes common to all four donors, non-shared ones had lower generation probabilities.

The data were produced by immunoSEQ multiplex PCR, yet TCRdb's version contains in-frame clones alone and is incomplete. The table shows hundreds of thousands of clones, with less than 85% occurring only once. The sequence was obtained from a man aged 25-40 years in good health. Material for sequencing was memory CD4+ T cells sorted from blood. Noted subset: CD45RA-negative fraction.

This CDR3 reads CASASTQGARETQYF. The CDR3 nucleotides are TGTGCCAGCGCCTCAACACAGGGGGCGAGAGAGACCCAGTACTTC. The V and J genes are TRBV6-6 and TRBJ2-5, with 9 bases matching TRBD1. The germline V gene has CDR1 MNHNY and CDR2 SVGAGI (reference sequence). This CDR3 contains 15 residues. Losses at the gene ends were 8 bases for V and 4 bases for J; bases not matched to a gene: 11.